The rows below give T cell receptor beta chains drawn from one sample of a study of cytomegalovirus exposure and HLA in healthy donors. Some clones are missing from TCRdb's copy, which holds only in-frame ones; the method was immunoSEQ multiplex PCR. The data show about 140,000 clones, approximately 10% seen once. Sequenced material: PBMCs. Receptor source: a woman aged 40 to 49 in good health and CMV-seropositive. Each CDR3 is given with its conserved first and last residue. D genes are given only for firm matches. Only part of the rows carry a size: once, few, many, or a class if the clone is expanded.

J | size | V | D | length | DNA | CDR3
TRBJ2-2 | - | TRBV6-1 | TRBD1 | 15 | TGTGCCAGCAGTGACTCCGGGACAGTCACCGGGGAGCTGTTTTTT | CASSDSGTVTGELFF
TRBJ2-3 | few | TRBV27 | - | 16 | TGTGCCAGCAGTTTATCTAGGACACTACGTACAGATACGCAGTATTTT | CASSLSRTLRTDTQYF
TRBJ1-6 | few | TRBV30 | - | 11 | TGTGCCTGGAGTGTAGTGAGGATACTCCACTTT | CAWSVVRILHF
TRBJ2-7 | - | TRBV6-5 | TRBD2 | 15 | TGTGCCAGCAGTTACTCCAGCGGGGGTAGCTACGAGCAGTACTTC | CASSYSSGGSYEQYF
TRBJ1-5 | - | TRBV19 | - | 14 | TGTGCCAGTAGTATAGGACAGCTCAATCAGCCCCAGCATTTT | CASSIGQLNQPQHF
TRBJ2-6 | few | TRBV7-9 | - | 14 | TGTGCCAGCAGCTTAGTAGCTGGGGCCAACGTCCTGACTTTC | CASSLVAGANVLTF
TRBJ2-5 | - | TRBV5-1 | TRBD1 | 14 | TGCGCCAGCAGCTTGGGGGGACAGTCCGAGGCCCAGTACTTC | CASSLGGQSEAQYF
TRBJ1-6 | few | TRBV27 | - | 15 | TGTGCCAGCAGACGCCTGGACAGAACTAATTCACCCCTCCACTTT | CASRRLDRTNSPLHF
TRBJ2-2 | - | TRBV19 | - | 16 | TGTGCCAGTAGTACCCTACAGGGCGTAAACACCGGGGAGCTGTTTTTT | CASSTLQGVNTGELFF
TRBJ1-5 | few | TRBV25-1 | - | 12 | TGTGCCAGCACCAGGACTAATCAGCCCCAGCATTTT | CASTRTNQPQHF
TRBJ2-4 | - | TRBV5-1 | - | 11 | TGCGCCAGCAGTTATGAGGGCGGACAGTACTTC | CASSYEGGQYF
TRBJ2-5 | - | TRBV19 | TRBD2 | 16 | TGTGCCAGTAGTATAGACAGACTAGCGGGGGGAGAGACCCAGTACTTC | CASSIDRLAGGETQYF
TRBJ2-2 | - | TRBV10-3 | TRBD1 | 13 | TGTGCCATCAATCCACAGGGGGCCGGGGAGCTGTTTTTT | CAINPQGAGELFF
TRBJ2-5 | few | TRBV5-4 | TRBD2 | 15 | TGTGCCAGCAGCCAGGGCGGGGGAGGGCAAGAGACCCAGTACTTC | CASSQGGGGQETQYF
TRBJ1-5 | - | TRBV10-3 | TRBD1 | 15 | TGTGCCATCAGTACTGGACAGGGTCTCAATCAGCCCCAGCATTTT | CAISTGQGLNQPQHF
TRBJ2-1 | few | TRBV10-3 | TRBD2 | 16 | TGTGCCATCAGTAAAACGCTGACTAGCGGAAACAATGAGCAGTTCTTC | CAISKTLTSGNNEQFF
TRBJ2-5 | - | TRBV19 | - | 13 | TGTGCCAGTAGTTCAGGGTCCCAAGAGACCCAGTACTTC | CASSSGSQETQYF
TRBJ2-3 | - | TRBV7-9 | - | 14 | TGTGCCAGCAGCTTACGGGACTTCACAGATACGCAGTATTTT | CASSLRDFTDTQYF
TRBJ2-7 | - | TRBV23-1 | TRBD1 | 17 | TGCGCCAGCAGTCACTCTCTCGGACAGGGTGCTCCCTACGAGCAGTACTTC | CASSHSLGQGAPYEQYF
TRBJ1-5 | few | TRBV7-2 | - | 14 | TGTGCCAGCAGCTTAGCGGTAGGACAGCAGCCCCAGCATTTT | CASSLAVGQQPQHF
TRBJ2-3 | - | TRBV9 | TRBD2 | 17 | TGTGCCAGCAGCGTAAGTTCGACGGGGGGGTTCGGGGATACGCAGTATTTT | CASSVSSTGGFGDTQYF
TRBJ2-2 | few | TRBV19 | TRBD2 | 16 | TGTGCCAGTAGTTCCGGACTAGCGGGGAACGCCGGGGAGCTGTTTTTT | CASSSGLAGNAGELFF